These 19 T cell receptor beta chains came from one sample sequenced in a study of blood T cells in healthy people across ages. A second roughly 6 to 11 cycle PCR used barcoded and J-beta primers. Each CDR3 protein gets one entry after TCRdb re-called the 5' RACE reads with MiXCR. The sample holds roughly 500,000 distinct CDR3 sequences, roughly a quarter seen once. The material sequenced was blood. The receptors come from a woman in her 70s in good health.

The table lists this clonotype with a few counts. The rearrangement joins TRBV12-3 or TRBV12-4 to TRBJ1-2, with D possibly being TRBD1 (5 bases). Trimming removed 3 bases from V and 2 bases from J, with 13 bases in between. The CDR3 runs to 15 residues. This CDR3 is CASSLYRTKNYGYTF. The DNA of the CDR3 is TGTGCCAGCAGTTTGTACAGGACAAAGAACTATGGCTACACCTTC.

The rearrangement links TRBV7-9 to TRBJ1-2; D gene uncertain. V lost 5 bases to trimming and J lost 7 bases, with 11 bases between them. The germline gives CDR1 SEHNR, CDR2 FQNEAQ (reference sequence). There are 12 residues in the CDR3. The CDR3 bases are TGTGCCAGCAGCACCGGCACGATTGGCTACACCTTC. This encodes CASSTGTIGYTF.

V usage is TRBV10-3 and J usage is TRBJ2-7; 11 bases are shared with TRBD1. The CDR3 totals 13 residues. CDR1 and CDR2 (germline): ENHRY, SYGVKD. The J segment lost 6 bases and the V segment lost 8 bases, leaving 6 bases of the junction unmatched. CDR3 loop: CAIGGQGVSEQYF. Written as DNA, the CDR3 is TGTGCCATCGGGGGACAGGGGGTGTCCGAGCAGTACTTC.

The chain carries TRBV3-1 and TRBJ1-5, with no clear D. This CDR3 spans 15 amino acids. Per the germline V gene, CDR1 is LGHDT and CDR2 is YNNKEL (reference sequence). Trimming left V 2 bases short and J 0 bases short, with 8 bases between. The CDR3, as DNA: TGTGCCAGCAGCCAAAACGGATTTAGCAATCAGCCCCAGCATTTT. It encodes CASSQNGFSNQPQHF.

The gene calls are TRBV4-1 and TRBJ1-1, with D tentatively TRBD1 (5 bases). Per the germline V gene, CDR1 is MGHRA and CDR2 is YSYEKL. The V gene lost 2 bases and the J gene lost 1 base, with 11 bases spanning the gap. CDR3 size: 15 residues. This chain's CDR3 is CASSQKGHPNTEAFF. The CDR3 nucleotides read TGCGCCAGCAGCCAAAAAGGACACCCGAACACTGAAGCTTTCTTT.

CDR3 residues: CASSQVGRGRNIQYF. The CDR3 nucleotides read TGTGCCAGCAGCCAAGTAGGTAGGGGACGAAACATTCAGTACTTC. V is TRBV3-1 and J is TRBJ2-4; D may be TRBD1 or TRBD2 (5 bases each). The CDR3 sequence is 15 residues long. The V end lost 1 base, the J end lost 6 bases, and 13 bases lay between the germline ends. The germline gives CDR1 LGHDT, CDR2 YNNKEL (reference sequence). The full variable domain, in which reference TRBV3-1 and TRBJ2-4 provide the parts outside the CDR3, is DTAVSQTPKYLVTQMGNDKSIKCEQNLGHDTMYWYKQDSKKFLKIMFSYNNKELIINETVPNRFSPKSPDKAHLNLHINSLELGDSAVYFCASSQVGRGRNIQYFGAGTRLSVL.

In its sample, this clonotype was seen a few times. The chain recombines TRBV4-2 with TRBJ2-5; 9 bases are shared with TRBD2. Germline assignment: CDR1 LGHNA and CDR2 YNFKEQ. With V trimmed by 7 bases and J by 5 bases, 11 bases remained unmatched. This CDR3 is built from 15 residues. The CDR3 region has the DNA TGTGCCAGCACCCTGGGGATAGCGGGGGATGAGACCCAGTACTTC. Protein: CASTLGIAGDETQYF.

This chain uses TRBV7-2 with TRBJ1-1; a weak D match, TRBD1 (5 bases). This CDR3 has 15 residues. Germline V CDR1 and CDR2: SGHTA, FQGNSA. The V and J ends lost 1 base and 6 bases respectively, with 15 bases between them. The CDR3 loop reads CASSLGPGTGAEAFF. In DNA form, the CDR3 reads TGTGCCAGCAGCTTAGGCCCAGGGACGGGGGCTGAAGCTTTCTTT.

The sample holds a few counts of this clonotype. The rearrangement links TRBV5-1 to TRBJ1-2; 11 positions agree with TRBD1. Germline assignment: CDR1 SGHRS and CDR2 YFSETQ. V was pared by 2 bases and J by 7 bases, with 7 bases of the junction left unmatched. CDR3 length: 15 residues. CDR3 protein: CASSFVGQGASGYTF. CDR3 nucleotides: TGCGCCAGCAGCTTTGTCGGACAGGGGGCATCTGGCTACACCTTC. Based on the CDR3 plus reference TRBV5-1 and TRBJ1-2, the full variable domain is KAGVTQTPRYLIKTRGQQVTLSCSPISGHRSVSWYQQTPGQGLQFLFEYFSETQRNKGNFPGRFSGRQFSNSRSEMNVSTLELGDSALYLCASSFVGQGASGYTFGSGTRLTVV.

This chain uses TRBV7-9 with TRBJ1-4; 8 nucleotides line up with TRBD1. CDR1 and CDR2 (germline): SEHNR, FQNEAQ (reference sequence). This CDR3 comprises 14 residues. The ends lost 5 bases at V and 6 bases at J; junction bases unmatched: 5. DNA for the CDR3: TGTGCCAGCAGCGTACAGGGGGGTGATGAAAAACTGTTTTTT. Amino acids: CASSVQGGDEKLFF. Combining the CDR3 with reference TRBV7-9 and TRBJ1-4 gives the whole variable domain DTGVSQNPRHKITKRGQNVTFRCDPISEHNRLYWYRQTLGQGPEFLTYFQNEAQLEKSRLLSDRFSAERPKGSFSTLEIQRTEQGDSAMYLCASSVQGGDEKLFFGSGTQLSVL.

V and J are TRBV7-3 and TRBJ2-3, with 11 bases identical to TRBD2. The germline gives CDR1 SGHTA, CDR2 FQGTGA. The CDR3 is 15 residues long. V shed 1 base and J 4 bases; nucleotides not matched to a gene: 1. Here the CDR3 DNA reads TGTGCCAGCAGCTTAAGACTAGCGGGGCCAGATACGCAGTATTTT. Translating gives CASSLRLAGPDTQYF. Combining the CDR3 with reference TRBV7-3 and TRBJ2-3 gives the whole variable domain GAGVSQTPSNKVTEKGKYVELRCDPISGHTALYWYRQSLGQGPEFLIYFQGTGAADDSGLPNDRFFAVRPEGSVSTLKIQRTERGDSAVYLCASSLRLAGPDTQYFGPGTRLTVL.

This clonotype was counted a few times. The chain combines TRBV10-3 with TRBJ2-3; 8 nucleotides line up with TRBD1. V lost 7 bases and J lost 5; bases outside the gene matches: 8. The length of the CDR3 is 14 residues. Germline CDR1 reads ENHRY; CDR2 reads SYGVKD. This chain's CDR3 is CAIKPGQAVDTQYF. In nucleotides, the CDR3 is TGTGCCATCAAGCCGGGACAGGCGGTAGATACGCAGTATTTT.

The sample holds many counts of this clonotype. The rearrangement uses TRBV18 and TRBJ1-3; a weak D match, TRBD1 (6 bases). There are 19 residues in the CDR3. The V gene lost 6 bases and the J gene lost 2 bases, with 26 bases spanning the gap. Germline loops: CDR1 KGHSH, CDR2 LQKENI. The CDR3 coding sequence is TGTGCCAGCTCCCCCTCCGCTGGGGGCTACACTCTACCTGGAAACACCATATATTTT. Residues: CASSPSAGGYTLPGNTIYF.

The chain couples TRBV29-1 to TRBJ1-6; 10 bases match TRBD1. This CDR3 has 13 residues. V dropped 5 bases and J dropped 8; count of bases not matched to a gene: 3. Per germline, CDR1 SQVTM and CDR2 ANQGSEA. The CDR3 is CSVLDRGDSPLHF. The DNA for the CDR3 is TGCAGCGTTTTGGACAGGGGGGATTCACCCCTCCACTTT.

The rearrangement uses TRBV20-1 and TRBJ1-1; D not resolved. This CDR3 comprises 11 residues. Germline loops: CDR1 DFQATT, CDR2 SNEGSKA (reference sequence). V was shortened by 2 bases and J by 8 bases, with 9 bases between the two germline ends. CDR3 coding DNA: TGCAGTGCTAGACCTTTGCTAGAAGCTTTCTTT. Its translation: CSARPLLEAFF.

The chain recombines TRBV12-3 or TRBV12-4 with TRBJ1-6; a weak D match, TRBD1 (5 bases). Trimming took off 2 bases at V and 0 bases at J, with 11 bases between the two ends. The CDR3 covers 17 residues. CDR3 sequence: CASSLSSGSSYNSPLHF. CDR3 in DNA: TGTGCCAGCAGTTTATCCTCAGGGAGCTCCTATAATTCACCCCTCCACTTT.

This clonotype has a handful of counts. V is TRBV4-3 and J is TRBJ1-1; 10 nucleotides agree with TRBD1. The J segment lost 7 bases and the V segment lost 4 bases, leaving 9 bases of the junction unmatched. Germline assignment: CDR1 LGHNA and CDR2 YSLEER. The CDR3 spans 15 residues. Written as DNA, the CDR3 is TGCGCCAGCAGCCGAGGTGACAGGGGGCGTGATGAAGCTTTCTTT. It is translated as CASSRGDRGRDEAFF.

This clonotype was counted a single time. The chain joins TRBV20-1 to TRBJ1-1; D perhaps matches TRBD1 (5 bases). Germline CDR1 DFQATT, CDR2 SNEGSKA (reference sequence). Trimming shortened V by 4 bases and J by 4 bases, and 13 bases separated the two germline ends. CDR3 length: 13 residues. CDR3 coding DNA: TGCAGTGCTATAAGAGGGGCGCTCACTGAAGCTTTCTTT. It is translated as CSAIRGALTEAFF.

V usage is TRBV6-6 and J usage is TRBJ2-7; 9 bases are shared with TRBD2. Per germline, CDR1 MNHNY and CDR2 SVGAGI (reference sequence). With 2 bases clipped from V and 3 bases from J, the junction kept 8 bases outside the gene matches. The CDR3 length is 16 residues. The CDR3 here is CASSYHRTSVNYEQYF. The CDR3 nucleotides read TGTGCCAGCAGTTACCACCGGACTAGCGTAAACTACGAGCAGTACTTC.